Sequencing of this T cell receptor (beta chain) was carried out in a study of shared clonotypes between healthy human individuals (dated by TCRdb to the early 2020s). About the full investigation: The cohort comprised a couple of women and three men aged 18 to 49 years. For each donor, CD4 naive and CD4 memory were each run on three plates, CD8 naive on two plates, and CD8 memory on one plate. Per donor, leukapheresis produced somewhere between about 0.94 and 10 billion PBMCs. Different laboratories and diverse techniques were used to prepare libraries and sequence TCR repertoires, to increase sequencing depth and limit assay-specific biases. Blood TCR repertoires of roughly 5 healthy adults were deeply sequenced to estimate repertoire size and the extent of clonotype sharing between individuals. Paper-wide results and their limitations: Naive subsets generally had larger estimated clonotype richness than memory subsets. Even with the large sequencing depth, rarefaction of the sorted-subset datasets indicated that sequencing was incomplete. Because the study included a small number of donors, the genetic and exposure-history diversity represented was limited. Based on pairwise subsampling, the degree of clonotype sharing among donors was expected to be affected by sequencing depth. Compared with non-shared clonotypes, clonotypes shared by all four sorted-subset donors had higher generation probabilities. Only blood was sampled, and tissue TCR repertoires likely differ from those in blood. Across a few donors, roughly 5% of naive CD4, roughly 3.3% of naive CD8, under 2.5% of memory CD4, and around 0.4% of memory CD8 clonotypes were shared.

The CDR3 sequence holds 14 residues, the cysteine and phenylalanine included. Of all the DNA, just the CDR3 is kept, 42 bases in frame from base 1. Based on the germline V gene, the CDR1 and CDR2 sequences are MNHNS and SASEGT. V was cut back by 4 bases and J by 1 base, leaving a gap of 10 bases between them. Using the deep immunoSEQ assay, multiplex PCR amplified TCR CDR3 regions from genomic DNA. Extracted genomic DNA from each cell subset was distributed evenly across all wells of several immunoSEQ 96-well plates, and each plate was treated as a replicate. Each replicate PCR for sorted subsets received about 210 ng genomic DNA, equal to tens of thousands of T cell genomes. Purified libraries were measured with a Qubit 3.0 fluorometer, size-checked on a Bioanalyzer 2100, and measured again with the KAPA Library Quantification kit. A separate single-read 150-cycle Illumina NextSeq 550 flow cell was used to sequence each immunoSEQ 96-well plate. In the authors' own workflow: The immunoSEQ output contained only junctional sequences without quality scores, so filtering could not match that applied to full-length reads. To assign V/J genes and CDR3, sequences were annotated against IMGT germline references using PyIR, a Python wrapper for IgBLAST v1.9. Reads were filtered out if the reads had weak V/J assignments (E-value above 1e-6), no CDR3, stop codons, out-of-frame junctions, or ambiguous translated residues. V3J clonotypes were defined by identical inferred V gene, J gene, and CDR3 amino acid sequence. The percentage overlap between two repertoires was calculated by dividing the number of shared unique clonotypes by the size of the smaller repertoire. Repertoire richness was assessed with RTK rarefaction, the Chao1 estimator, and Recon v2.1 estimates of unobserved clonotypes. Generation probabilities were computed with OLGA for all TCRbeta clonotypes obtained by the gDNA method from a few donors. This immuneACCESS table, as held by TCRdb, lists in-frame sequences with V and J called but not all clones. Of the missing ones, under half trace to an unresolved V gene in checked studies; the others have no known cause. D and trimming come from the DNA, and the V and J calls and clone size come from that table. In this sample the table shows about 2.1 million clones, roughly 91% of which occur a single time. The ten most abundant clones make up approximately 1.7% of the sample.

This clone was observed a handful of times. Its antigen is not yet known. Within one base of it there is no much larger clone, and no base qualities were kept. CD8 naive samples were CD45RO-negative cells positively selected for CCR7, giving a CD45RA+CCR7+ population that excluded TemRA cells. Healthy HIV-negative adults with no recently reported acute infections or vaccinations were included as donors. Every donor was a Caucasian adult residing in Nashville, Tennessee, USA. After blood collection by leukapheresis, PBMCs were isolated using Ficoll-Histopaque density gradient centrifugation and then cryopreserved in the vapor phase of liquid nitrogen. Analytical flow cytometry was used to check the purity and quantity of each magnetically sorted T cell population. Genomic DNA was isolated from each sorted fraction and quantified by UV absorbance on a Nanodrop 2000c.

The V and J segments used are TRBV6-1 and TRBJ1-1; TRBD1 might be the D gene, on 5 matching bases. The clonotype was recovered from a man between 18 and 29 years old in good health. Some clones in this sample may be carry-over from other donors' samples. The sequencing sample was made of naive CD8+ T cells from PBMCs. The cell subset or site label for this specimen denotes: CD45RA+CCR7+. The CDR3 loop reads CASSGQRTNTEAFF. At the DNA level, the sequence is TGTGCCAGCAGTGGACAGAGAACGAACACTGAAGCTTTCTTT.